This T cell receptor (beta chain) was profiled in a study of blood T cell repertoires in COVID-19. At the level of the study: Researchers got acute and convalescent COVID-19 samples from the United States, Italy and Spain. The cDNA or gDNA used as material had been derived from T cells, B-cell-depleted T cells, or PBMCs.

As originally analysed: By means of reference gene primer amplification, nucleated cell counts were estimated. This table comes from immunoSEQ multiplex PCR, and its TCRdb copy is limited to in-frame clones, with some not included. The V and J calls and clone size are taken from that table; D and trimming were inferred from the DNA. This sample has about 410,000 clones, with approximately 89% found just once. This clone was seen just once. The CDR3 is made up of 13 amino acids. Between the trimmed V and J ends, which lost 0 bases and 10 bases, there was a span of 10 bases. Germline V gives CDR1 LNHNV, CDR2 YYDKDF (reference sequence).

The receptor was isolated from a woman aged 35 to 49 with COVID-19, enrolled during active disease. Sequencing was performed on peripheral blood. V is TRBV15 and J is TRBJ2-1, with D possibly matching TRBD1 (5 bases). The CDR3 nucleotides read TGTGCCACCAGCAGAGATCCCCGACAGGAGCAGTTCTTC. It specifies CATSRDPRQEQFF.